The rows below give T cell receptor beta chains drawn from one sample of a study of CD4+ T cells in melanoma. Sequencing used immunoSEQ multiplex PCR; TCRdb keeps in-frame clones, though not all of them. The repertoire includes about 120,000 clones, roughly 90% of them detected once, and 3.3% sits in the top ten. The source material was peripheral blood. The source of these receptors is a human donor with melanoma. Both conserved end residues are part of each CDR3.

>15|TRBV4-2
CASSQEAGRTDTQYF
>13|TRBV5-4
CASTPWGFYGYTF
>13|TRBV4-3
CASSQDPSQPQHF
>12|TRBV18
CASSPSNQPQHF
>12|TRBV28
CASSYSNQPQHF
>19|TRBV9
CASSPYGTSGGSGQETQYF
>15|TRBV7-2
CASSSGLAGVYEQFF
>13|TRBV30
CAWSVIGQGIYTF
>13|TRBV28
CATGREYNSPLHF
>14|TRBV5-1
CASSSRQTKETQYF
>12|TRBV7-9
CASSLVAGGYTF
>15|TRBV5-1
CASSLPGSGANVLTF
>14|TRBV29-1
CSACPTGNTGELFF
>17|TRBV19
CASSPSIDRARNQPQHF
>15|TRBV5-1
CASSLEGTGTDTQYF
>14|TRBV7-2
CASSLRSAEETQYF
>14|TRBV19
CASNDREGTGELFF
>12|TRBV7-9
CASSLTGEGYTF